The rows below give T cell receptor beta chains drawn from one sample of a study of shared clonotypes between healthy human individuals. Produced via immunoSEQ multiplex PCR; TCRdb's table is partial and in-frame only. The data contain roughly 95,000 clones, about 45% of them singletons. The sequenced sample consisted of PBMCs. These receptors originate from a woman between 40 and 50 years old in good health. Some clones in this sample may be carry-over from other donors' samples. Both conserved end residues are part of each CDR3. Fields, in order: clone size, D gene, V gene, CDR3 length, J gene, CDR3 DNA, CDR3 protein. A D gene is named only where the DNA matches it firmly. Only part of the rows carry a size: once, few, many, or a class if the clone is expanded.

-	-	TRBV2	11	TRBJ2-5	TGTGCCAGCAGCCCCGAAGAGACCCAGTACTTC	CASSPEETQYF
-	-	TRBV7-2	13	TRBJ2-3	TGTGCCAGCAGCCCGACCCCGGGGGCGGCGCAGTATTTT	CASSPTPGAAQYF
many	-	TRBV2	14	TRBJ1-5	TGTGCCAGCCAACAGGAAAGTAGCAATCAGCCCCAGCATTTT	CASQQESSNQPQHF
many	-	TRBV2	11	TRBJ2-7	TGTGCCAGCAGTGAACCAAAGGAGCAGTACTTC	CASSEPKEQYF
-	-	TRBV18	13	TRBJ1-4	TGTGCCAGCTCACCGGACGAAAATGAAAAACTGTTTTTT	CASSPDENEKLFF
-	-	TRBV30	14	TRBJ1-4	TGTGCCTGGAGCCCTAAGACAGGTAATGAAAAACTGTTTTTT	CAWSPKTGNEKLFF
few	-	TRBV4-3	14	TRBJ2-7	TGCGCCAGCAGCCAAGCCTCTAGGGCCTACGAGCAGTACTTC	CASSQASRAYEQYF
-	TRBD2	TRBV5-4	15	TRBJ2-7	TGTGCCAGCAGCTCCCGGACAGCGGGAGCCTACGAGCAGTACTTC	CASSSRTAGAYEQYF
few	-	TRBV18	14	TRBJ2-7	TGTGCCAGCTCGACAGGAAAGGGAGCCTACGAGCAGTACTTC	CASSTGKGAYEQYF
once	-	TRBV14	14	TRBJ2-7	TGTGCCAGCAGCCAAGGAATGGGGGCTCGGGAGCAGTACTTC	CASSQGMGAREQYF
few	-	TRBV5-1	16	TRBJ2-6	TGCGCCAGCAGCTTTGGGACAAGCTCTGGGGCCAACGTCCTGACTTTC	CASSFGTSSGANVLTF
-	-	TRBV7-1	13	TRBJ2-7	TGTGCCAGCAGCTTAGCCCCATACTACGAGCAGTACTTC	CASSLAPYYEQYF
-	-	TRBV14	12	TRBJ1-2	TGTGCCAGCAGCCGCCAGGGTTATGGCTACACCTTC	CASSRQGYGYTF
-	TRBD2	TRBV10-1	16	TRBJ2-1	TGCGCCAGCAGTGAGCGAGCGGGATACCCCCTGAATGAGCAGTTCTTC	CASSERAGYPLNEQFF
-	-	TRBV28	13	TRBJ2-7	TGTGCCAGCAGACCTCAGAGCTCCTACGAGCAGTACTTC	CASRPQSSYEQYF
-	TRBD1	TRBV28	14	TRBJ2-7	TGTGCCAGCAGTCTACCGGGACAGAACTACGAGCAGTACTTC	CASSLPGQNYEQYF
few	-	TRBV7-9	16	TRBJ1-1	TGTGCCAGCAGTCCCCCCACCCGGACGAAGGACACTGAAGCTTTCTTT	CASSPPTRTKDTEAFF
-	-	TRBV4-2	15	TRBJ1-5	TGTGCCAGCAGCCAAGAGGACGGGATCAATCAGCCCCAGCATTTT	CASSQEDGINQPQHF
-	-	TRBV15	14	TRBJ1-3	TGTGCCACCAGCAGATTTGTCTCTGGAAACACCATATATTTT	CATSRFVSGNTIYF
-	-	TRBV29-1	13	TRBJ1-2	TGCAGCGTTGAAGACCGGAGGGTAGGTGGCTACACCTTC	CSVEDRRVGGYTF
-	-	TRBV28	15	TRBJ2-1	TGTGCCAGCAGTTTTAGTCGGCGGGGGCAGGGAGAGCAGTTCTTC	CASSFSRRGQGEQFF
many	TRBD2	TRBV30	15	TRBJ2-7	TGTGCCTGGAGTCCACCTTCTAGCGGGTCCTACGAGCAGTACTTC	CAWSPPSSGSYEQYF
few	TRBD1	TRBV7-9	15	TRBJ1-2	TGTGCCAGCAGCCAACGGACAGGAGCTAACTATGGCTACACCTTC	CASSQRTGANYGYTF
-	-	TRBV28	14	TRBJ2-1	TGTGCCAGCAGAAGGGACGCCGGGTACAATGAGCAGTTCTTC	CASRRDAGYNEQFF
-	TRBD2	TRBV6-5	14	TRBJ2-1	TGTGCCGGGGGGGGAGCGGGAGAAGTTAATGAGCAGTTCTTC	CAGGGAGEVNEQFF
many	-	TRBV2	11	TRBJ2-2	TGTGCCAGCAGTAGCCCCGGGGAGCTGTTTTTT	CASSSPGELFF